The source of this TCR beta chain is a study of neurological immune-mediated disorders. Study-wide results and limits: HTLV-1-associated myelopathy showed the most TCR clonal expansion; multiple sclerosis the least, below healthy controls.

This clonotype was detected ten times or more. What it binds is unknown. Template-switch 5'RACE cDNA synthesis added a 10-nucleotide unique molecular identifier. A single run covered 15-18 subjects with over 170 million TCR-beta sequences. Each CDR3 protein gets one entry after TCRdb re-called the 5' RACE reads with MiXCR. The sample contains about 120,000 distinct CDR3 sequences, roughly 3.2% of which appear only once. The source of this sequence is a woman aged 30 to 39 with multiple sclerosis. Sequences were obtained from PBMCs.

This CDR3 is CASSQRGFGNTIYF. The CDR3 nucleotides are TGTGCCAGCAGCCAGCGGGGCTTTGGAAACACCATATATTTT. The rearrangement links TRBV14 to TRBJ1-3; perhaps TRBD1 as D (5 bases). This CDR3 has 14 residues. The V end lost 3 bases, the J end lost 3 bases, and 9 bases lay between the germline ends. Germline assignment: CDR1 SGHDN and CDR2 FVKESK.